This T cell receptor beta chain was identified during a study of PD-L1 blockade in urothelial cancer (TCRdb year 2017). Study-wide context: All patients started therapy around 2014 and received atezolizumab 1,200 mg intravenously every 3 weeks. About 85% of the 29 patients were males with bladder-origin urothelial cancer, and 18 of 29 reported a prior smoking history. Patients had an ECOG performance status of 0 or 1 and had received between 0 and 3 prior chemotherapy regimens. Blood samples were analyzed 3 weeks after the start of treatment (second dose) and 6 weeks after the start of treatment. Blood samples yielded a median of roughly 150,000 T cells and around 83,000 unique TCRs, with median clonality approximately 0.08. Somatic, immune and clinical correlates of response to PD-L1 blockade with atezolizumab in urothelial cancer were the focus of an exploratory multi-omic analysis. Pretreatment tumor samples and matched peripheral blood, collected serially before and after atezolizumab treatment, underwent TCR sequencing. Durable clinical benefit was defined as a progression-free survival longer than 6 months, and TCR features were additionally tested against progression-free survival and overall survival. In the same patients, whole exome sequencing and RNA sequencing of pretreatment tumors were performed in addition to TCR sequencing. About 10 patients achieved durable clinical benefit and approximately 20 did not. Twenty-nine patients had pretreatment blood TCR-seq, some 25 had at least one posttreatment blood collection, and some 25 had tumor TCR-seq.

From cysteine to phenylalanine, the CDR3 is 15 amino acids long. Only CDR3 DNA is held: 45 bases, read in frame from base 1. The germline V gene specifies SGDLS as CDR1 and YYNGEE as CDR2. Relative to germline, V is missing 4 bases and J is missing 2 bases, with 7 bases of the junction outside any gene match. In light of the paper, this sample's time point label describes: peripheral blood 6 weeks after treatment start. A total of roughly 30 patients with locally advanced or metastatic urothelial carcinoma, treated at Memorial Sloan Kettering on a trial protocol, made up the cohort. Peripheral blood mononuclear cells were collected pretreatment and during treatment, with between 1 and 8 total time points obtained per patient. The Qiagen DNeasy Blood extraction kit was used to purify genomic DNA from total PBMCs and tumor samples. PBMCs were collected pretreatment and during treatment, and were isolated and stored as previously described.

Synthetic TCR analog templates were spiked into each PCR so that absolute template abundance could be estimated from read counts. Using the immunoSEQ assay, TCRbeta CDR3 regions were amplified from genomic DNA with bias-controlled V and J gene primers. Sequencing of rearranged TCRbeta segments was performed at approximately 20X coverage. The study's processing was this. Clustering was used to correct sequencing errors, and CDR3s were annotated against IMGT to assign V, D and J genes. Out-of-frame and stop-codon sequences were excluded, and only productive TCRbeta rearrangements were used in downstream analyses. Clonality was computed as one minus Shannon entropy normalized by the log of the number of unique productive sequences. Fisher's exact test with Benjamini-Hochberg correction, at a threshold of adjusted p below 0.01, was used to find clones that differed between time points or between blood and tumor. TCRdb stores this immuneACCESS table with in-frame sequences only. Part of the clones is absent; in the studies checked, under half of the shortfall reflects unresolved V genes, and no reason is known for the rest. Clone size and V and J calls were adopted from that table, with D and trimming inferred from the DNA. The table for this sample lists 50,000 to 55,000 clones; 88% of them were counted only once. The ten biggest clones cover 2% to 3% of the sample.

Broad study findings and their caveats: A pretreatment peripheral blood TCR clonality below the median was linked to improved progression-free and overall survival. Patients with durable benefit showed greater expansion of tumor-associated TCR clones in peripheral blood 3 weeks after starting treatment (n ≈ 20, p = 0.022). Small sample size (n ≈ 27) and many exploratory analyses mean the results are intended to be hypothesis-generating.

Of note for this clone: The antigen it binds to is not known. Base qualities were left out, and no much larger clone turns up one base away.

This clonotype originated in a man aged 55 to 70 with urothelial cancer. The sequenced sample was PBMCs, obtained around atezolizumab (anti-PD-L1) treatment. The V and J genes are TRBV9 and TRBJ2-3; 7 central nucleotides agree with TRBD1. The CDR3: CASSIQGSDTDTQYF. The nucleotide sequence reads TGTGCCAGCAGCATACAGGGGTCGGACACAGATACGCAGTATTTT. The entire variable domain, with the stretches around the CDR3 drawn from the reference TRBV9 and TRBJ2-3 proteins, is DSGVTQTPKHLITATGQRVTLRCSPRSGDLSVYWYQQSLDQGLQFLIQYYNGEERAKGNILERFSAQQFPDLHSELNLSSLELGDSALYFCASSIQGSDTDTQYFGPGTRLTVL.